The source of this TCR beta chain is a study of breast tumors, draining lymph nodes, adjacent tissues (dated by TCRdb to 2015 to 2016). General notes on the study: In breast cancer patients, the study compared the TCR beta repertoires of tumor, adjacent nontumor tissue and axillary lymph nodes. The study aimed to assess the relationships and possible T-cell exchange between tumor, surrounding tissue and draining lymph node repertoires in human breast cancer. Study-level results and caveats: The data were considered consistent with the idea that most tumor T cells come from the lymph node and then expand in tumor tissue. Tumor and nontumor tissue repertoires were significantly more similar in luminal-like than in basal-like breast cancer. The study presented the conclusion that tumor T cells originate in lymph nodes as consistent with a hypothesis, not as something directly demonstrated. T-cell repertoire diversity in tumors was found to be lower than in lymph nodes but higher than in nontumor tissue, and preferential V and J gene usage was observed.

This clonotype was seen at least ten times. Its target antigen remains unknown. No base quality information exists; no much larger clone differs at one position. As encoded in the germline V gene, CDR1 is SGHTA while CDR2 is FQGNSA. The CDR3 has 16 amino acids, counting the end cysteine and phenylalanine. Of the read, only the CDR3 DNA is kept; its 48 bases are in frame from base 1. V and J are trimmed by 4 bases and 4 bases, and the gene matches miss 13 bases of the junction. The axillary draining lymph nodes of breast cancer patients were the source of the lymph node samples. The listed sequencing device is Illumina HiSeq 2000. Multiplex PCR amplification was used to generate the TCR beta chain libraries. The amplified TCR beta chain products were analyzed by high-throughput sequencing. The public reads were quality trimmed at Q25 with fastp and then assembled into clones with MiXCR by TCRdb, keeping productive beta chains. Every entry covers one CDR3 protein and lists the most common genes and DNA from its rows. Within this sample are roughly 80,000 distinct CDR3 sequences, with under 25% of them counted one time only. The top ten clones comprise 2% to 3% of the sample.

This chain is built from TRBV7-2 and TRBJ2-7; the junction holds 7 bases that match TRBD2. The clonotype was recovered from a female donor with breast cancer. Some clones in this sample may be carry-over from other donors' samples. The sequenced sample was axillary lymph node tissue. The bases are TGTGCCAGCAGCTACGATCGGGGAGGGCTGAGGTACGAGCAGTACTTC. Its translation is CASSYDRGGLRYEQYF.